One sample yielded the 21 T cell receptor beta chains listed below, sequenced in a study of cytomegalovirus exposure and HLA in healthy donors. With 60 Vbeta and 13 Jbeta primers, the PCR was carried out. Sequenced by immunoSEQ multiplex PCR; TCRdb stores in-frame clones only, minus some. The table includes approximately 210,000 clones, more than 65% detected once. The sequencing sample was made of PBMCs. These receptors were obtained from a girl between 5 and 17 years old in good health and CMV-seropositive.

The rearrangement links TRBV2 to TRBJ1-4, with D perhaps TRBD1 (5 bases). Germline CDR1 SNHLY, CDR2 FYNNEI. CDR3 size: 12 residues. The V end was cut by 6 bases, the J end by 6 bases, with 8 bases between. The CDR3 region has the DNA TGTGCCAGCAGCAGGGTTGATGAAAAACTGTTTTTT. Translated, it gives CASSRVDEKLFF. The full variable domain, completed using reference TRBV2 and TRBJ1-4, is EPEVTQTPSHQVTQMGQEVILRCVPISNHLYFYWYRQILGQKVEFLVSFYNNEISEKSEIFDDQFSVERPDGSNFTLKIRSTKLEDSAMYFCASSRVDEKLFFGSGTQLSVL.

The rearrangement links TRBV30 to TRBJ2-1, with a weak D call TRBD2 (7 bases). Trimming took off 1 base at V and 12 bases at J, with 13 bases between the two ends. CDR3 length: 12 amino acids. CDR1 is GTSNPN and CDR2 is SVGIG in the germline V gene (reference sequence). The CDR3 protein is CAWSGVGGAQFF. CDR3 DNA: TGTGCCTGGAGTGGAGTTGGGGGGGCGCAGTTCTTC.

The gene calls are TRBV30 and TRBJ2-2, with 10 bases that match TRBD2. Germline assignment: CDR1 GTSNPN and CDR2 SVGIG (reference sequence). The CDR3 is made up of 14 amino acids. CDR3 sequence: CGSSGGLYTGELFF. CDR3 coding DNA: TGTGGAAGTAGCGGGGGGCTGTACACCGGGGAGCTGTTTTTT.

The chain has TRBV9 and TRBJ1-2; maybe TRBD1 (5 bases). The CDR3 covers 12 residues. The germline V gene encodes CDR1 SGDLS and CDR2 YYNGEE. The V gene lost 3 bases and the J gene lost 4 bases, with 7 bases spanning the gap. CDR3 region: CASSAGRYGYTF. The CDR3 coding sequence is TGTGCCAGCAGCGCAGGGCGCTATGGCTACACCTTC.

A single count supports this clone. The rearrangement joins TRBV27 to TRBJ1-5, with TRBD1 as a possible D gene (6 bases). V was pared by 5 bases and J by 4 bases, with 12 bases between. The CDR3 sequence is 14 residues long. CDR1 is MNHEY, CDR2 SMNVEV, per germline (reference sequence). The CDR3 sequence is CASSPQGLNQPQHF. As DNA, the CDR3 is TGTGCCAGCAGTCCACAGGGTTTAAATCAGCCCCAGCATTTT.

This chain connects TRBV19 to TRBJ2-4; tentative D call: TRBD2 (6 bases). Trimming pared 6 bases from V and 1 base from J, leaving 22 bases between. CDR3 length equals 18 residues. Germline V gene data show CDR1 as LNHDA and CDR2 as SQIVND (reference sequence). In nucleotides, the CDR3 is TGTGCCAGTAGCCTGTTAGTAGGGTCTCGGGGGGCCAAAAACATTCAGTACTTC. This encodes CASSLLVGSRGAKNIQYF.

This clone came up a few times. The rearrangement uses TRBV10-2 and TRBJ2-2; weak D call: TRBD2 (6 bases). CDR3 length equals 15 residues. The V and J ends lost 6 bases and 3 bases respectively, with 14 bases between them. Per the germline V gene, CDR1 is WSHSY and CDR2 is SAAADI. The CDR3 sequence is CASRETSRDTGELFF. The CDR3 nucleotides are TGCGCCAGCAGGGAGACTAGTAGGGACACCGGGGAGCTGTTTTTT.

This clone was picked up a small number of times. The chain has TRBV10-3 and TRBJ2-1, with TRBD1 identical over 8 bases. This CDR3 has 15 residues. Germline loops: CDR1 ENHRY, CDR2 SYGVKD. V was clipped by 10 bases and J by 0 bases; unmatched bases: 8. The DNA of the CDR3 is TGTGCCACGATGGGACAGGACTACTCCTACAATGAGCAGTTCTTC. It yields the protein CATMGQDYSYNEQFF.

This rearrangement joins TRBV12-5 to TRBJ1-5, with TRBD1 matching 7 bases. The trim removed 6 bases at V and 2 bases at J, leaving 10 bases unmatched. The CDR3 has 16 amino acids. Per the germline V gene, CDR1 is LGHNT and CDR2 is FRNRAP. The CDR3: CASGTQGRRGNQPQHF. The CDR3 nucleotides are TGTGCTAGTGGAACACAGGGGCGAAGGGGCAATCAGCCCCAGCATTTT.

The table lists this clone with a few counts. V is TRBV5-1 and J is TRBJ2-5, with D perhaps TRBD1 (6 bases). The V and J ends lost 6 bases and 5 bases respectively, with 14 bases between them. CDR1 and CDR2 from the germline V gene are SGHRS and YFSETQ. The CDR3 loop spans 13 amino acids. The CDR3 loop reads CASTETGSETQYF. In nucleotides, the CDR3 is TGCGCCAGCACCGAAACAGGGAGTGAGACCCAGTACTTC.

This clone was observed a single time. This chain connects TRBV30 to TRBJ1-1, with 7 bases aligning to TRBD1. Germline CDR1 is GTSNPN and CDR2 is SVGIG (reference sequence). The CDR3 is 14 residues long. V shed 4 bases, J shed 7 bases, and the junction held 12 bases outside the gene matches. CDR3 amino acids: CAWKPDREYIEAFF. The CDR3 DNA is TGTGCCTGGAAACCCGACAGGGAGTATATTGAAGCTTTCTTT.

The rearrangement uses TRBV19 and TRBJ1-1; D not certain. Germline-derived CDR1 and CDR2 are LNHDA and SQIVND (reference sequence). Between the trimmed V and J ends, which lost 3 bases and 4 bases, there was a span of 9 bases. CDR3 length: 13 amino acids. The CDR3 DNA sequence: TGTGCCAGTAGTATGTGGGGAGGCACTGAAGCTTTCTTT. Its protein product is CASSMWGGTEAFF.

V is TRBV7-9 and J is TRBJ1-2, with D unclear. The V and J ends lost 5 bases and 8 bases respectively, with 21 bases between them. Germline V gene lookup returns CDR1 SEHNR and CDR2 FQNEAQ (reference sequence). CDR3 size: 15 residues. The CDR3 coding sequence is TGTGCCAGCAGCCACCGTGACTCAGCTAGTAGGGGCTACACCTTC. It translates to CASSHRDSASRGYTF.

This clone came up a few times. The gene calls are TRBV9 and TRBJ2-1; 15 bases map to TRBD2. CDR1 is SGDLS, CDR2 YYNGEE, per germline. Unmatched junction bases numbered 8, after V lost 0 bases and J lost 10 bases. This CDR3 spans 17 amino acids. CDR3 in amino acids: CASSVAGLAGGPGEQFF. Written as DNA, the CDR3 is TGTGCCAGCAGCGTAGCTGGACTAGCGGGGGGGCCGGGGGAGCAGTTCTTC.

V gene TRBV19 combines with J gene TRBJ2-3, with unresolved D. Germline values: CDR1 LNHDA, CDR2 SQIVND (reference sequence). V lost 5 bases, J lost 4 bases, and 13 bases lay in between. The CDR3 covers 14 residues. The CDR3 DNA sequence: TGTGCCAGTAGTCTCCGAACCCGGGCAGATACGCAGTATTTT. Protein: CASSLRTRADTQYF.

This CDR3 is CASSGEGGTYYNSPLHF. The CDR3 DNA reads TGTGCCAGCAGCGGTGAGGGGGGGACCTACTATAATTCACCCCTCCACTTT. The chain couples TRBV9 to TRBJ1-6, with D perhaps TRBD1 (6 bases). The germline CDR1 and CDR2 sequences are SGDLS and YYNGEE. CDR3 length: 17 residues. Trimming took 3 bases from V and 3 from J, leaving 16 bases between them. Full variable domain (rest looked up from reference TRBV9 and TRBJ1-6): DSGVTQTPKHLITATGQRVTLRCSPRSGDLSVYWYQQSLDQGLQFLIQYYNGEERAKGNILERFSAQQFPDLHSELNLSSLELGDSALYFCASSGEGGTYYNSPLHFGNGTRLTVT.

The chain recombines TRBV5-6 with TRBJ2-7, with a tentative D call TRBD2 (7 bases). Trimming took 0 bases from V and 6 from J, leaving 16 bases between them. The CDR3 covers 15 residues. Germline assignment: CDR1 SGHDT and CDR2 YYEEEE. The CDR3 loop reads CASSLGAGGAVEQYF. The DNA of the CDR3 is TGTGCCAGCAGCTTGGGGGCTGGGGGGGCGGTCGAGCAGTACTTC.

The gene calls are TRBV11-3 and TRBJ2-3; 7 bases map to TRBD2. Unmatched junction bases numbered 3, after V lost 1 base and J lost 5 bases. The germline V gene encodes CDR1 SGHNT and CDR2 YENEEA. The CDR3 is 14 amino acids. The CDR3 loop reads CASSLVAGVDTQYF. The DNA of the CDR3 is TGTGCCAGCAGCTTAGTTGCGGGGGTAGATACGCAGTATTTT.

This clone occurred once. In DNA, the CDR3 is TGTGCCAGCAGCTTAGGCCTAACGGGGACTAGCGCCGACGCGCAGTATTTT. Its protein is CASSLGLTGTSADAQYF. The chain recombines TRBV13 with TRBJ2-3; 10 bases agree with TRBD2. Germline CDR1 and CDR2: PRHDT and FYEKMQ (reference sequence). Germline trimming cut 0 bases from V and 10 bases from J; bases unmatched to any gene: 13. This CDR3 is built from 17 residues. Full variable domain (rest looked up from reference TRBV13 and TRBJ2-3): AAGVIQSPRHLIKEKRETATLKCYPIPRHDTVYWYQQGPGQDPQFLISFYEKMQSDKGSIPDRFSAQQFSDYHSELNMSSLELGDSALYFCASSLGLTGTSADAQYFGPGTRLTVL.

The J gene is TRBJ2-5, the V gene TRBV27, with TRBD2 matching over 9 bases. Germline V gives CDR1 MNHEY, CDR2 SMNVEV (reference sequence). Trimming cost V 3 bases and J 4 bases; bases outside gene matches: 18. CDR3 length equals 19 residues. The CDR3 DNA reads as TGTGCCAGCAGTTTGATGTGGAGGCGCGGGGGGGGTAACTCAGAGACCCAGTACTTC. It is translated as CASSLMWRRGGGNSETQYF.

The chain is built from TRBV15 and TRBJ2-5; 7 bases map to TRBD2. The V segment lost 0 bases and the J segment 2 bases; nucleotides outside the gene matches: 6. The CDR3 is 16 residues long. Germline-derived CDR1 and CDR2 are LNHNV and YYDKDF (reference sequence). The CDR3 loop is CATSRDTPGGQETQYF. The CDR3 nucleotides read TGTGCCACCAGCAGAGATACTCCGGGGGGTCAAGAGACCCAGTACTTC.